This TCR beta chain appears in the sequencing data of a study of T cells in Graves' hyperthyroidism and ophthalmopathy (dated by TCRdb to the late 2010s). Describing the broader study: Peripheral blood samples were taken at initial diagnosis, before any treatment was given. To identify distinguishing TCR V-J signatures, a discovery cohort of around 100 patients was used, comprising 43 with Graves' ophthalmopathy and some 60 with stable Graves' hyperthyroidism. Prospective prediction of ophthalmopathy was tested in an independent validation cohort of 18 to 20 hyperthyroidism patients and 17 patients who later progressed to ophthalmopathy. The roughly 100 discovery patients were randomly split 7:3 into training and test sets. In addition, the study compared T-cell repertoires in thyroid tissue and in blood from about 6 Graves' hyperthyroidism patients. Following sampling, methimazole starting at 30 mg daily was given to hyperthyroidism patients, and high-dose intravenous methylprednisolone was given to ophthalmopathy patients. TCR Vbeta CDR3 sequencing of 135 peripheral blood samples (over 40 ophthalmopathy, about 80 hyperthyroidism and approximately 17 progressor patients) is reported in the paper. Overall study results and their limits: Sample size was not statistically predetermined, and investigators were not blinded to group allocation. In validation, progression to ophthalmopathy was predicted by the model with nearly 71% sensitivity and approximately 78% specificity, a median of roughly 6.4 months before onset. Ophthalmopathy was separated from stable hyperthyroidism by a 13 V-J signature model, with around 90% sensitivity and 81% to 82% specificity obtained in cross-validation and 80%/75% obtained in testing. Most expanded thyroid clonotypes (frequency above 0.001) were also found in blood, which suggests that blood repertoires may mirror thyroid immune responses.

Note on this clonotype: Its antigen is unknown. One end of the junction does not line up with germline, which may come from a read error.

Amplification of TCR beta CDR3 regions was carried out from RNA transcripts. For the first round of RT-PCR on the TCR CDR3, the HTBI primer set was used together with the Qiagen OneStep RT-PCR kit. Libraries were constructed in a second round of multiplex PCR, after which size selection and purification were carried out. Libraries were sequenced paired-end with 100 bp reads on an Illumina HiSeq2000. The original pipeline was this. Raw data were processed with SOAPnuke, discarding reads with adapters, uncalled bases, mean Phred below 15, or no exact constant-primer or identifier match. COPE v1.2.5 was used to merge the high-quality paired reads, and each unique nucleotide sequence was defined as a clonotype. Clonotypes were aligned to IMGT TRBV, TRBD and TRBJ reference segments using MiTCR v1.1. Only V-J combinations with frequency above 0.0001, covering approximately 99% of repertoires, were analysed. The TCS score was defined as the ratio of F50 (clonal expansion) to E x V (chaos), calculated using BLOSUM62-based TCRdist between CDR3 peptides within each V-J. Welch's t-statistics and random forest reduced just over 500 V-J features to roughly 13, which were used in a naive Bayes classifier (R e1071). Using fastp at Q25 and MiXCR, TCRdb reprocessed the public reads and kept productive beta chains. For every CDR3 protein sequence, its rows merge into one entry that carries the most common genes and DNA. TCRdb, rather than the study authors, made the V and J calls. The sample table holds about 560,000 distinct CDR3 sequences, of which 16% were seen once. The leading ten clones occupy around 18% of the sample.

The CDR3 runs 14 residues from the cysteine to the phenylalanine. Only the CDR3 DNA is retained, 42 bases long and in frame from the first base. CDR1 MNHEY and CDR2 SVGEGT are derived from the germline V gene. Stable Graves' hyperthyroidism was defined as no progression to ophthalmopathy during 18 months of follow-up. Hyperthyroidism patients were newly diagnosed, with disease duration under 2 months, and aged 18 to 65 years. The study excluded patients with uncontrolled infections, other autoimmune diseases, pregnancy or lactation. Clinical symptoms, serum thyroxine and TRAb, thyroid ultrasound, and orbital computed tomography formed the basis for the diagnoses. PBMCs were separated from roughly 9.3 ml of fresh peripheral blood using Ficoll-Paque density gradient centrifugation. Total RNA was extracted with Trizol reagent, and quality was checked on an Agilent 2100 Bioanalyzer.

The chain links TRBV6-2 or TRBV6-3 with TRBJ1-1; the D gene identity is not certain. Source material: blood. This receptor was taken from a woman between 18 and 29 years old with Graves' hyperthyroidism. The DNA sequence is as follows: TGTGCCAGCAGGCCGACTTTATCTCAGGCTGAAGCTTCCTTT. This is translated as CASRPTLSQAEASF.